The 28 T cell receptor beta chains presented below share a single source sample, sequenced in a study of cytomegalovirus exposure and HLA in healthy donors (TCRdb year 2017). Library preparation was by the immunoSEQ multiplex PCR assay. For the multiplex PCR, a mixture combining 60 forward primers for TCR Vbeta segments and 13 reverse primers for TCR Jbeta segments was used. TCRdb stores this immuneACCESS table with in-frame sequences only. Part of the clones is absent; in the studies checked, under half of the shortfall reflects unresolved V genes, and no reason is known for the rest. The sample records roughly 140,000 clones, around 79% of which are singletons. The top ten constitute around 6.3% of the sample. Sequencing used PBMCs. Receptors were obtained from a man in his fifties in good health and CMV-seropositive.

The chain employs TRBV30 and TRBJ1-6, with TRBD1 as a possible D gene (5 bases). Germline V lookup: CDR1 GTSNPN, CDR2 SVGIG (reference sequence). V lost 2 bases to trimming and J lost 8 bases, with 16 bases between them. The CDR3 contains 15 residues. This CDR3 is CAWSNKGKTDSPLHF. DNA for the CDR3: TGTGCCTGGAGTAATAAGGGGAAAACCGATTCACCCCTCCACTTT.

The chain is built from TRBV28 and TRBJ2-7, with 8 bases aligning to TRBD1. After removal of 6 bases from V and 5 bases from J, the junction contained 9 bases not matched to a gene. The CDR3 sequence is 14 residues long. Germline lookup yields CDR1 MDHEN and CDR2 SYDVKM. The CDR3 DNA sequence: TGTGCCAGCAGCCCCCTGGGACAGGCTCACGAGCAGTACTTC. Translation gives CASSPLGQAHEQYF.

The rearrangement uses TRBV5-4 and TRBJ2-5, with 9 nucleotides matching TRBD1. Trimming took 5 bases from V and 5 from J; bases not matched to a gene: 7. CDR1 is SGHNT, CDR2 YYREEE, per germline (reference sequence). This CDR3 has 14 amino acids. CDR3 region: CASRGGQGAETQYF. The CDR3 coding sequence is TGTGCCAGCAGGGGGGGACAGGGAGCGGAGACCCAGTACTTC.

A single count supports this clone. J is TRBJ1-5 and V is TRBV7-2; 9 bases align to TRBD1. The CDR3 covers 17 residues. CDR1 and CDR2 (germline): SGHTA, FQGNSA. The V gene end was trimmed by 3 bases and the J gene end by 2 bases; junction bases not matched to a gene: 8. CDR3 region: CASSFRTGAAGNQPQHF. The CDR3 DNA sequence: TGTGCCAGCAGCTTTCGGACAGGGGCGGCGGGCAATCAGCCCCAGCATTTT.

The chain uses TRBV7-6 and TRBJ1-5; 8 bases map to TRBD1. V shed 1 base and J 4 bases; nucleotides not matched to a gene: 9. CDR1 is SGHVS, CDR2 FNYEAQ, per germline. The CDR3 is made up of 17 amino acids. The CDR3 sequence: CASSLEVGTGGNQPQHF. The CDR3 nucleotides are TGTGCCAGCAGCTTAGAAGTCGGTACAGGGGGAAATCAGCCCCAGCATTTT. Full variable domain (missing parts from reference TRBV7-6 and TRBJ1-5): GAGVSQSPRYKVTKRGQDVALRCDPISGHVSLYWYRQALGQGPEFLTYFNYEAQQDKSGLPNDRFSAERPEGSISTLTIQRTEQRDSAMYRCASSLEVGTGGNQPQHFGDGTRLSIL.

The V gene is TRBV18, the J gene TRBJ2-5; 8 bases line up with TRBD1. The closer fit of TRBJ2-7 to the DNA end suggests the J call may be wrong. Germline V gives CDR1 KGHSH, CDR2 LQKENI. The CDR3 has 14 residues. The CDR3 sequence is CASSALDRAYEQYF. The CDR3 DNA is TGTGCCAGCTCAGCATTGGACAGGGCTTACGAGCAGTACTTC.

The genes are TRBV7-2 and TRBJ2-1, with 9 bases aligning to TRBD2. Germline V gives CDR1 SGHTA, CDR2 FQGNSA. This CDR3 spans 14 amino acids. The trim removed 1 base at V and 13 bases at J, leaving 8 bases unmatched. In nucleotides, the CDR3 is TGTGCCAGCAGCTTAGAGATGAGCGGGAGGCCCCAGTTCTTC. It translates to CASSLEMSGRPQFF.

The gene calls are TRBV11-2 and TRBJ2-3, with 7 positions matching TRBD1. Germline CDR1 SGHAT, CDR2 FQNNGV. The CDR3 is made up of 15 amino acids. V was clipped by 7 bases and J by 1 base; unmatched bases: 8. In DNA, the CDR3 is TGTGCCAGCACCTTGAGAGGACAGGGCACAGATACGCAGTATTTT. Its translation: CASTLRGQGTDTQYF.

V and J are TRBV6-4 and TRBJ1-2; D is ambiguous. The CDR3 is made up of 17 amino acids. V lost 0 bases and J lost 4, with 18 bases in between. Germline V gives CDR1 MRHNA, CDR2 SNTAGT. CDR3: CASSDSNQRGFVYGYTF. In nucleotides, the CDR3 is TGTGCCAGCAGTGACTCGAATCAGAGAGGGTTCGTCTATGGCTACACCTTC.

This chain joins TRBV2 and TRBJ1-5; 7 bases map to TRBD1. The CDR3 loop spans 17 amino acids. V was clipped by 3 bases and J by 4 bases; unmatched bases: 12. CDR1 is SNHLY and CDR2 is FYNNEI in the germline V gene. CDR3 amino acids: CASSDSVTGYRNQPQHF. For the CDR3, the DNA is TGTGCCAGCAGTGACAGCGTGACAGGGTATCGAAATCAGCCCCAGCATTTT. The complete variable domain, with remaining parts taken from reference TRBV2 and TRBJ1-5, reads EPEVTQTPSHQVTQMGQEVILRCVPISNHLYFYWYRQILGQKVEFLVSFYNNEISEKSEIFDDQFSVERPDGSNFTLKIRSTKLEDSAMYFCASSDSVTGYRNQPQHFGDGTRLSIL.

The V call is TRBV6-6, the J call TRBJ2-7, with 10 bases lining up with TRBD1. The CDR3 spans 16 residues. Germline CDR1 and CDR2: MNHNY and SVGAGI (reference sequence). Losses at the gene ends were 0 bases for V and 2 bases for J; bases not matched to a gene: 4. This chain's CDR3 is CASSYSPGQGTYEQYF. The CDR3 DNA reads as TGTGCCAGCAGTTACTCGCCGGGACAGGGGACCTACGAGCAGTACTTC.

The V and J genes are TRBV10-2 and TRBJ1-6; TRBD1 matches at 9 bases. The V gene end was trimmed by 6 bases and the J gene end by 10 bases; junction bases not matched to a gene: 7. The CDR3 contains 14 residues. CDR1 and CDR2 from the germline V gene are WSHSY and SAAADI. CDR3 region: CASRGTGYGSPLHF. Here the CDR3 DNA reads TGCGCCAGCAGGGGGACAGGGTACGGATCACCCCTCCACTTT.

This clone appeared a few times. V gene TRBV7-9 combines with J gene TRBJ1-5, with D possibly TRBD1 on 5 matching bases. This CDR3 has 15 amino acids. The V gene lost 5 bases and the J gene lost 6 bases, with 17 bases spanning the gap. From germline, CDR1 is SEHNR and CDR2 FQNEAQ (reference sequence). CDR3 DNA sequence: TGTGCCAGCAGCCCGGACCCGTACGGGGGTCAGCCCCAGCATTTT. Its translation: CASSPDPYGGQPQHF.

The V gene is TRBV11-3, the J gene TRBJ2-7, with D possibly being TRBD1 (6 bases). The germline V gene encodes CDR1 SGHNT and CDR2 YENEEA. With 5 bases removed from V and 0 bases from J, the gap between germline ends came to 11 bases. The length of the CDR3 is 14 residues. Here the CDR3 reads CASSPGAGSYEQYF. In DNA form, the CDR3 reads TGTGCCAGCAGCCCAGGGGCAGGCTCCTACGAGCAGTACTTC.

V usage is TRBV7-9 and J usage is TRBJ2-1; TRBD2 matches 9 bases. The CDR3 extends over 18 amino acids. CDR1 SEHNR and CDR2 FQNEAQ come from the germline V gene (reference sequence). The V segment lost 1 base and the J segment 6 bases; nucleotides outside the gene matches: 13. DNA for the CDR3: TGTGCCAGCAGCTTAGTTCAGGCGGGAGGGCCTATATTCAATGAGCAGTTCTTC. It yields the protein CASSLVQAGGPIFNEQFF.

The chain combines TRBV18 with TRBJ1-1; D might be TRBD1 (6 bases). Trimming pared 4 bases from V and 0 bases from J, leaving 15 bases between. The CDR3 runs to 16 residues. The V gene's germline CDR1 is KGHSH and CDR2 LQKENI. The CDR3 sequence: CASSLSMDRMNTEAFF. The CDR3 DNA follows: TGTGCCAGCTCACTCAGCATGGACAGAATGAACACTGAAGCTTTCTTT.

This clone turned up a few times. The rearrangement links TRBV7-9 to TRBJ2-6; 7 bases match TRBD1. Trimming removed 5 bases from V and 3 bases from J; junction bases left unmatched: 4. The CDR3 contains 15 residues. Germline-derived CDR1 and CDR2 are SEHNR and FQNEAQ (reference sequence). For the CDR3, the DNA is TGTGCCAGCAGCCGAGACAGGGTTGGGGCCAACGTCCTGACTTTC. It yields the protein CASSRDRVGANVLTF.

There are a few counts of this clone. The chain couples TRBV7-9 to TRBJ1-3, with D unclear. The CDR3 has 16 amino acids. V lost 5 bases to trimming and J lost 0 bases, with 14 bases between them. CDR1 is SEHNR, CDR2 FQNEAQ, per germline (reference sequence). DNA for the CDR3: TGTGCCAGCAGCGCCTATCGCTCGAGCTCTGGAAACACCATATATTTT. Residues: CASSAYRSSSGNTIYF.

The genes are TRBV20-1 and TRBJ1-1; D uncertain. V was cut by 0 bases and J by 5 bases, with 4 bases left in between. The germline gives CDR1 DFQATT, CDR2 SNEGSKA (reference sequence). The CDR3 extends over 11 amino acids. In DNA form, the CDR3 reads TGCAGTGCTAGAGATCGGACTGAAGCTTTCTTT. As protein: CSARDRTEAFF.

Remarks on this clone: One junction end does not reproduce the germline sequence, and a read error may be involved. This sequence joins TRBV7-7 and TRBJ2-7, with 10 positions matching TRBD2. From germline, CDR1 is SSHAT and CDR2 FNYEAQ (reference sequence). CDR3 length: 17 amino acids. The CDR3 DNA follows: TGTGCTAGCAGCTTAGATCCCGCTAGCGGGGGAACCTACGAGCAGTACTTC. Amino acids: CASSLDPASGGTYEQYF.

The chain recombines TRBV28 with TRBJ2-2; D is perhaps TRBD2 (6 bases). The CDR3 loop spans 16 amino acids. CDR1 and CDR2 (germline): MDHEN, SYDVKM. V was cut by 2 bases and J by 0 bases, with 10 bases left in between. For the CDR3, the DNA is TGTGCCAGCAGTTTAGGGACTTTTCCGAACACCGGGGAGCTGTTTTTT. Translated, it gives CASSLGTFPNTGELFF.

This clone was seen only once. V usage is TRBV11-3 and J usage is TRBJ2-1; no firm D call. V dropped 1 base and J dropped 8 bases, with 9 bases sitting between them. Looked up from germline, CDR1 is SGHNT and CDR2 is YENEEA. This CDR3 contains 13 residues. The DNA of the CDR3 is TGTGCCAGCAGCTTAGGTGGCAACGATGAGCAGTTCTTC. Amino acid sequence: CASSLGGNDEQFF.

Of note for this clone: At one end the junction does not follow the germline gene, possibly because of a read error. The gene calls are TRBV7-9 and TRBJ2-1; 14 bases align to TRBD2. The CDR3 contains 17 residues. CDR1 SEHNR and CDR2 FQNEAQ come from the germline V gene (reference sequence). CDR3 bases: TGTTCCAGCAGCGGGGGACTAGCGGGAGTATTCCGCGATGAGCAGTTCTTC. Its protein is CSSSGGLAGVFRDEQFF.

V is TRBV10-1 and J is TRBJ2-1; 7 bases map to TRBD2. Trimming cost V 0 bases and J 11 bases; bases outside gene matches: 4. CDR3 length: 13 amino acids. The germline CDR1 and CDR2 sequences are WNHNN and SYGVQD (reference sequence). CDR3 bases: TGCGCCAGCAGTGAGTCGAGGCGGGAGAAGCAGTTCTTC. Its protein is CASSESRREKQFF.

The CDR3 protein is CASSEWARGAYNEQFF. The CDR3 coding sequence is TGTGCCAGCAGTGAATGGGCCAGGGGGGCCTACAATGAGCAGTTCTTC. J is TRBJ2-1 and V is TRBV6-1; possible D gene TRBD1, 7 bases. V lost 2 bases and J 2 bases, leaving 13 bases between the germline ends. Germline V gives CDR1 MNHNS, CDR2 SASEGT. This CDR3 comprises 16 residues.

This clone was counted between two and nine times. The rearrangement uses TRBV6-5 and TRBJ1-3, with D unclear. V lost 8 bases to trimming and J lost 2 bases, with 7 bases between them. CDR3 length equals 12 residues. The germline gives CDR1 MNHEY, CDR2 SVGAGI. The chain's CDR3 is CASRDTGNTIYF. The CDR3 DNA reads TGTGCCAGCCGCGACACTGGAAACACCATATATTTT.

V and J are TRBV4-2 and TRBJ2-1, with D perhaps matching TRBD1 (6 bases). Trimming stripped 4 bases from V and 1 base from J, with 14 bases between. CDR1 LGHNA and CDR2 YNFKEQ come from the germline V gene. The CDR3 covers 16 residues. CDR3 loop: CASSPGVQGSYNEQFF. DNA for the CDR3: TGTGCCAGCAGCCCCGGGGTACAGGGTTCCTACAATGAGCAGTTCTTC.

This chain joins TRBV2 and TRBJ2-2, with D possibly being TRBD2 (7 bases). Looked up from germline, CDR1 is SNHLY and CDR2 is FYNNEI. The CDR3 extends over 14 amino acids. V was cut by 6 bases and J by 6 bases, with 14 bases left in between. The chain's CDR3 is CASRGGARAGELFF. The CDR3 region has the DNA TGTGCCAGCAGAGGGGGGGCGAGGGCCGGGGAGCTGTTTTTT.